A single sample gave rise to the 9 T cell receptor beta chains below, sequenced in a study of blood T cell repertoires in COVID-19. Some clones are missing from TCRdb's copy, which holds only in-frame ones; the method was immunoSEQ multiplex PCR. Of some 190,000 clones in the sample, more than 75% were seen once. The sequencing sample was made of PBMCs or T cells enriched from blood (not recorded which). The receptors come from a man in his forties or fifties with acute COVID-19.

The chain carries TRBV7-6 and TRBJ2-2; D remains ambiguous. V was shortened by 2 bases and J by 0 bases, with 7 bases between the two germline ends. The CDR3 runs to 15 residues. The V gene's germline CDR1 is SGHVS and CDR2 FNYEAQ. The CDR3 DNA sequence: TGTGCCAGCAGCTTATATCCTGCGAACACCGGGGAGCTGTTTTTT. Translation: CASSLYPANTGELFF.

The rearrangement joins TRBV12-3 or TRBV12-4 to TRBJ1-2; D not resolved. Trimming took off 7 bases at V and 7 bases at J, with 13 bases between the two ends. The CDR3 spans 12 residues. This CDR3 is CASKEVIGGYTF. In DNA form, the CDR3 reads TGTGCCAGCAAGGAGGTAATAGGTGGCTACACCTTC.

The chain recombines TRBV6-5 with TRBJ2-7; TRBD2 aligns across 10 bases. Germline V CDR1 and CDR2: MNHEY, SVGAGI. The CDR3 is 15 amino acids. V dropped 8 bases and J dropped 5; count of bases not matched to a gene: 12. The CDR3 loop is CASRTSSLAGDEQYF. As DNA, the CDR3 is TGTGCCAGCCGTACTTCGTCCCTAGCGGGAGACGAGCAGTACTTC.

This clone was seen a few times. V gene TRBV24-1 combines with J gene TRBJ2-1; no firm D call. The germline CDR1 and CDR2 sequences are KGHDR and SFDVKD. The V end lost 5 bases, the J end lost 5 bases, and 9 bases lay between the germline ends. CDR3 length: 13 residues. The CDR3 nucleotides read TGTGCCACCAGTGCACGTACTGACAATGAGCAGTTCTTC. Translating gives CATSARTDNEQFF.

The CDR3 sequence: CASRPYGGFGTEAFF. For the CDR3, the DNA is TGTGCCAGCAGACCTTACGGCGGGTTTGGGACTGAAGCTTTCTTT. This chain uses TRBV28 with TRBJ1-1, with no clear D. Deletions cut 6 bases from V and 5 bases from J, with 19 bases between. CDR3 size: 15 residues. Germline CDR1 is MDHEN and CDR2 is SYDVKM.

The genes are TRBV2 and TRBJ1-4; no reliable D call. Looked up from germline, CDR1 is SNHLY and CDR2 is FYNNEI. This CDR3 is built from 13 residues. Trimming removed 4 bases at V and 7 bases at J, with 10 bases between. The CDR3 is CASSGTHGEKLFF. The CDR3 bases are TGTGCCAGCAGTGGCACTCACGGTGAAAAACTGTTTTTT. The full variable domain, with the rest looked up from reference TRBV2 and TRBJ1-4, is EPEVTQTPSHQVTQMGQEVILRCVPISNHLYFYWYRQILGQKVEFLVSFYNNEISEKSEIFDDQFSVERPDGSNFTLKIRSTKLEDSAMYFCASSGTHGEKLFFGSGTQLSVL.

In this sample, this clone turned up once. V and J are TRBV6-5 and TRBJ1-5, with D perhaps TRBD1 (5 bases). Trimming stripped 0 bases from V and 4 bases from J, with 7 bases between. The CDR3 spans 14 residues. CDR1 is MNHEY and CDR2 is SVGAGI in the germline V gene. For the CDR3, the DNA is TGTGCCAGCAGTTACTCAGGGGTTAATCAGCCCCAGCATTTT. Its protein is CASSYSGVNQPQHF.

V gene TRBV18 combines with J gene TRBJ2-6; D unclear. Trimming stripped 4 bases from V and 4 bases from J, with 23 bases between. Per germline, CDR1 KGHSH and CDR2 LQKENI. The CDR3 totals 19 residues. The CDR3 sequence: CASSRADWPPSEGANVLTF. The CDR3 nucleotides are TGTGCCAGCTCACGAGCAGACTGGCCCCCGTCGGAAGGGGCCAACGTCCTGACTTTC.

The gene calls are TRBV9 and TRBJ1-2; possibly TRBD1 for D (5 bases). V dropped 4 bases and J dropped 2 bases, with 12 bases sitting between them. This CDR3 contains 14 residues. Germline-derived CDR1 and CDR2 are SGDLS and YYNGEE. In nucleotides, the CDR3 is TGTGCCAGCAGCTCCGGGGGGGAGAACTATGGCTACACCTTC. As protein: CASSSGGENYGYTF.